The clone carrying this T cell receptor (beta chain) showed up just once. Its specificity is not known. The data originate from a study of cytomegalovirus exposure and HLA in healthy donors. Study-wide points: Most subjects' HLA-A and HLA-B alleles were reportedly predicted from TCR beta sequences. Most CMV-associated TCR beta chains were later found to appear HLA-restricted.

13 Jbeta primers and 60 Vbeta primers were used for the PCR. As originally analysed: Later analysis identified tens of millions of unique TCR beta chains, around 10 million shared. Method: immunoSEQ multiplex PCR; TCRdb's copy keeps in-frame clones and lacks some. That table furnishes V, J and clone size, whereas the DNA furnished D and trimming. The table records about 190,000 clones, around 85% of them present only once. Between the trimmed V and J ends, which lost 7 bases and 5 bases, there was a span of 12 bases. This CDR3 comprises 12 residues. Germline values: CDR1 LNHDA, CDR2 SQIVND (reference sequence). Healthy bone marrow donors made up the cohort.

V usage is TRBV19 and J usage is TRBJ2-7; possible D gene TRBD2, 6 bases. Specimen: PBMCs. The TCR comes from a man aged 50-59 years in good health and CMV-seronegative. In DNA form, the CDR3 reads TGTGCCAGTAACGGGGGTTCTCACGAGCAGTACTTC. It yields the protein CASNGGSHEQYF. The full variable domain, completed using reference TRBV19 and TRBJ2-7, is DGGITQSPKYLFRKEGQNVTLSCEQNLNHDAMYWYRQDPGQGLRLIYYSQIVNDFQKGDIAEGYSVSREKKESFPLTVTSAQKNPTAFYLCASNGGSHEQYFGPGTRLTVT.